The present T cell receptor (beta chain) was sequenced within a study of yellow fever vaccine responses in identical twins. One entry per CDR3 protein results from TCRdb running MiXCR on the RT-PCR reads. This sample yields over 10,000 distinct CDR3 sequences, of which about 83% are seen a single time; around 1.5% belongs to the top ten. With respect to this clonotype: Its specificity is unknown.

The V end lost 3 bases, the J end lost 5 bases, and 17 bases lay between the germline ends. The CDR3 length is 15 residues. Germline CDR1 is KGHSH and CDR2 is LQKENI. Study results and limitations: Each twin's T cell response to the vaccine was reported to look partly convergent and partly personalized.

This sample comprised T cells from blood (PBMCs), unsorted or a sorted subset (not recorded which), obtained before or after yellow fever vaccination (not recorded which). The receptor comes from a woman under 30 who received the yellow fever vaccine. This chain connects TRBV18 to TRBJ2-7; TRBD1 or TRBD2 may be the D gene (5 bases each). The CDR3 is CASSPGGGHVHEQYF. Written as DNA, the CDR3 is TGTGCCAGCTCACCCGGCGGAGGACATGTCCACGAGCAGTACTTC.